The sequence of this T cell receptor (beta chain) was determined in a study of identical twins. This clonotype was seen more than once but under ten times. Its antigen is unknown. From the 5' RACE reads, TCRdb called clonotypes with MiXCR, one entry per CDR3 protein. Of a few hundred thousand distinct CDR3 sequences in the sample, approximately 8.3% were seen once. Study results and limitations: Cord blood's abundant beta clonotypes had fewer insertions, unlike memory repertoires. Low generation probability was overrepresented in out-of-frame alpha sequences shared by twins. Invariant MAIT and iNKT cells could partly confound zero-insertion analyses.

There are 21 residues in the CDR3. The V gene's germline CDR1 is MGHRA and CDR2 YSYEKL. Trimming shortened V by 0 bases and J by 5 bases, and 30 bases separated the two germline ends. Separately, the same data were catalogued under a study of yellow fever vaccine responses in identical twins.

This chain uses TRBV4-1 with TRBJ2-3; D may match TRBD1 or TRBD2 (6 bases each). Sequencing input: CD8+ T cells sorted from blood. The source of this sequence is a woman younger than 35 in good health. This CDR3 reads CASSQEGAGNWKGGLGDTQYF. For the CDR3, the DNA is TGCGCCAGCAGCCAAGAAGGGGCAGGTAACTGGAAGGGGGGCCTTGGAGATACGCAGTATTTT.